These 27 T cell receptor beta chains came from one sample sequenced in a study of T cell clonality in common variable immunodeficiency (dated by TCRdb to between 2014 and 2016). These receptors' antigens are unknown. The library was prepared using the immunoSEQ multiplex PCR assay. The table comes from immuneACCESS by way of TCRdb, which keeps in-frame sequences with V and J called. Part of the clones is missing from these tables; in studies checked, under half for an unresolved V gene and the rest for unknown reasons. The table records 9,500 to 15,000 clones for this sample, and not one of them appears only once. Around 7% of the sample lies in the top ten. Results the study describes overall, beyond this receptor: Reportedly, TCRbeta sequences from CVID had fewer deletions and N-nucleotide insertions, and highly modified clones with 13 or more V deletions were absent from CVID.

Source material: peripheral blood mononuclear cells. Receptors were obtained from a human donor with common variable immunodeficiency.

This clone is classed as medium-sized (0.01 to 0.1%). The CDR3 loop reads CASSITGTTNYGYTF. Incomplete CDR3 DNA: TGTGCCAGTAGTATAACAGGAACAACTAACTATGGC. The V call is TRBV19, the J call TRBJ1-2; maybe TRBD1 (5 bases). Coverage ceases 3 residues before the CDR3 finishes, and the germline J gene fills in the end. The ends were cut back, 2 bases at V and 0 bases at J, with 10 bases in the middle. The length of the CDR3 is 15 residues. The germline V gene has CDR1 LNHDA and CDR2 SQIVND (reference sequence).

In its sample, this clone ranks as medium-sized (0.01 to 0.1%). With the read ending 3 residues before the CDR3 end, the germline J gene is used to fill in that end. V usage is TRBV18 and J usage is TRBJ1-1; 10 positions match TRBD1. CDR1 is KGHSH and CDR2 is LQKENI in the germline V gene. The CDR3 length is 14 residues. The part of the CDR3 DNA that was read is TGTGCCAGCTCACCACCCTGGACAGGGGGTGAG. Translation: CASSPPWTGGE. The entire CDR3 protein reads CASSPPWTGGEAFF.

Worth noting for this clone: The CDR3 is cut off 3 residues early in the read; its end comes from the germline J gene. The chain is built from TRBV19 and TRBJ1-6; TRBD1 agrees at 8 bases. The CDR3 contains 12 residues. The V segment lost 9 bases and the J segment 10 bases; nucleotides outside the gene matches: 5. Germline V gives CDR1 LNHDA, CDR2 SQIVND (reference sequence). The CDR3 bases that were read are TGTGCCAGCGGACAGGGTTACTCACCC. Translated, it gives CASGQGYSP. The whole CDR3 is CASGQGYSPLHF.

A word on this clone: From the germline J gene comes the end of the CDR3, since the read stops 3 residues before it. The chain combines TRBV29-1 with TRBJ2-1; tentative D call: TRBD1 (6 bases). The CDR3 is 13 amino acids. Trimming shortened V by 4 bases and J by 4 bases, and 11 bases separated the two germline ends. Germline V gene lookup returns CDR1 SQVTM and CDR2 ANQGSEA. CDR3 sequence reads: CSVGGLGYNEQFF. Incomplete CDR3 DNA: TGCAGCGTTGGGGGGCTTGGGTACAATGAG.

This clone has only a few counts. The sequenced fragment ends 3 residues before the CDR3 boundary, so the rest is inferred from the germline J gene. The V gene is TRBV18, the J gene TRBJ1-2; D perhaps matches TRBD1 (5 bases). Germline V gene data show CDR1 as KGHSH and CDR2 as LQKENI. V gave up 3 bases and J gave up 0 bases, with 14 bases separating them. The length of the CDR3 is 16 residues. The covered CDR3 bases are TGTGCCAGCTCACCGGGGCCTTCGCCTTCTAACTATGGC. Translated: CASSPGPSPSNYG. The full CDR3 protein is CASSPGPSPSNYGYTF.

This clone has more than one count but fewer than ten. The CDR3: CASSPGGQTQYF. The sequenced part of the CDR3 DNA is TGTGCCAGCTCACCGGGGGGACAGACC. The chain joins TRBV18 to TRBJ2-5; weak D call: TRBD2 (6 bases). The read gets to within 3 residues of the CDR3 end, and the germline J gene fills in the rest. V gave up 3 bases and J gave up 6 bases, with 8 bases separating them. The CDR3 contains 12 residues. Looked up from germline, CDR1 is KGHSH and CDR2 is LQKENI.

The table lists this clone with a few counts. Coverage ceases 3 residues before the CDR3 finishes, and the germline J gene fills in the end. This rearrangement joins TRBV5-6 to TRBJ2-3, with 7 bases aligning to TRBD2. The V gene end was trimmed by 0 bases and the J gene end by 2 bases; junction bases not matched to a gene: 3. This CDR3 spans 15 amino acids. CDR1 is SGHDT, CDR2 YYEEEE, per germline. The CDR3 protein is CASSLAGGATDTQYF. CDR3 DNA, as far as it was read: TGTGCCAGCAGCTTGGCGGGGGGAGCCACAGATACG. The full variable domain, with the rest looked up from reference TRBV5-6 and TRBJ2-3, is DAGVTQSPTHLIKTRGQQVTLRCSPKSGHDTVSWYQQALGQGPQFIFQYYEEEERQRGNFPDRFSGHQFPNYSSELNVNALLLGDSALYLCASSLAGGATDTQYFGPGTRLTVL.

On this clone: Read sequence stops 3 residues before the CDR3 end, and the germline J gene provides the missing end. The V call is TRBV7-2, the J call TRBJ1-1; D is ambiguous. CDR3 length: 12 residues. Germline loops: CDR1 SGHTA, CDR2 FQGNSA. Partial CDR3 DNA: TGTGCCAGCAGCTCGTTGACTACCGAA. Its protein product is CASSSLTTE. The complete CDR3 protein is CASSSLTTEAFF.

Details on this clone: The read is 3 residues too short to cover the CDR3 end, so that end is filled in from the germline J gene. V and J are TRBV19 and TRBJ2-5; no reliable D call. This CDR3 is 13 amino acids long. CDR1 is LNHDA and CDR2 is SQIVND in the germline V gene (reference sequence). Trimming took off 7 bases at V and 7 bases at J, with 16 bases between the two ends. CDR3 sequence: CASTQDTSGTQYF. CDR3 bases read: TGTGCCAGTACCCAAGACACCTCCGGGACC.

This clone was counted between two and nine times. The read ends 3 residues early relative to the CDR3; the germline J gene fills the gap. This chain links TRBV30 with TRBJ1-6; 7 positions match TRBD1. Germline trimming cut 5 bases from V and 7 bases from J; bases unmatched to any gene: 5. Germline CDR1 reads GTSNPN; CDR2 reads SVGIG (reference sequence). This CDR3 is built from 13 residues. CDR3 in amino acids: CAWSDRENSPLHF. CDR3 bases read: TGTGCCTGGTCAGACAGGGAAAATTCACCC.

This clone was observed a few times. The junction differs from germline at one of its ends, possibly a read error. The CDR3 end lies 3 residues beyond the end of the read and is filled in from the germline J gene. The rearrangement links TRBV7-2 to TRBJ2-7; D is perhaps TRBD1 (9 bases). Germline V gene sequence: CDR1 SGHTA, CDR2 FQGNSA. This CDR3 is 15 amino acids long. The DNA read from the CDR3 is TGTGCCAGCACCTTAGCGGGACAGGGAAGTTACGAG. Protein sequence: CASTLAGQGSYE. The entire CDR3 protein reads CASTLAGQGSYEQYF.

Partial CDR3 DNA: TGTGCCAGCAGCTTAGGATCGCGGCCCGACAATGAG. This codes for CASSLGSRPDNE. In full, the CDR3 reads CASSLGSRPDNEQFF. This chain links TRBV7-2 with TRBJ2-1; D unresolved. The read ends 3 residues before the CDR3 terminus; that terminus is restored from the germline J gene. V gave up 1 base and J gave up 5 bases, with 12 bases separating them. The CDR3 extends over 15 amino acids. The germline V gene encodes CDR1 SGHTA and CDR2 FQGNSA.

This clone was seen only a few times. The read stops 3 residues short of the end of the CDR3; the missing end is completed from the germline J gene. The V and J genes are TRBV6-2 or TRBV6-3 and TRBJ2-7, with TRBD1 as a possible D gene (5 bases). Germline-derived CDR1 and CDR2 are MNHEY and SVGEGT. CDR3 length: 15 amino acids. Trimming took off 5 bases at V and 3 bases at J, with 17 bases between the two ends. CDR3 DNA (partial): TGTGCCAGCAGTCACTTAGAGACAGTTGACTACGAG. This gives the protein CASSHLETVDYE. The entire CDR3 reads CASSHLETVDYEQYF.

This clone was found a few times. The read stops 3 residues short of the end of the CDR3; the missing end is completed from the germline J gene. The chain is built from TRBV18 and TRBJ2-5; D unresolved. CDR1 is KGHSH, CDR2 LQKENI, per germline. Between the trimmed V and J ends, which lost 4 bases and 5 bases, there was a span of 8 bases. This CDR3 has 12 residues. The covered CDR3 bases are TGTGCCAGCTCACTAAACGGGGAGACC. Translating gives CASSLNGET. The CDR3 in its entirety is CASSLNGETQYF.

This clone was picked up a small number of times. With the read ending 3 residues before the CDR3 end, the germline J gene is used to fill in that end. This chain uses TRBV19 with TRBJ2-7, with a tentative D call TRBD1 (5 bases). In germline, CDR1 is LNHDA, CDR2 SQIVND (reference sequence). The CDR3 sequence is 15 residues long. Trimming took off 2 bases at V and 3 bases at J, with 14 bases between the two ends. The part of the CDR3 DNA that was read is TGTGCCAGTAGTATAAGTTTAGACAGCTTCTACGAG. It yields the protein CASSISLDSFYE. The entire CDR3 reads CASSISLDSFYEQYF. Variable domain in full (rest from reference TRBV19 and TRBJ2-7): DGGITQSPKYLFRKEGQNVTLSCEQNLNHDAMYWYRQDPGQGLRLIYYSQIVNDFQKGDIAEGYSVSREKKESFPLTVTSAQKNPTAFYLCASSISLDSFYEQYFGPGTRLTVT.

Comment on this clone: Read sequence stops 3 residues before the CDR3 end, and the germline J gene provides the missing end. J is TRBJ1-1 and V is TRBV7-6; the match to TRBD1 covers 11 bases. V was clipped by 3 bases and J by 3 bases; unmatched bases: 0. The length of the CDR3 is 14 residues. Germline CDR1 SGHVS, CDR2 FNYEAQ. The DNA read from the CDR3 is TGTGCCAGCAGCTTGGGACAGGGGGACACTGAA. Translation: CASSLGQGDTE. Given in full, the CDR3 is CASSLGQGDTEAFF.

Remarks on this clone: The read stops 3 residues short of the end of the CDR3; the missing end is completed from the germline J gene. The chain is built from TRBV7-2 and TRBJ2-1; 8 bases line up with TRBD2. Germline V gene lookup returns CDR1 SGHTA and CDR2 FQGNSA. The CDR3 consists of 18 residues. V trimming: 0 bases; J trimming: 1 base; junction bases outside the gene matches: 8. This chain's CDR3 is CASSLAQTSVPSYNEQFF. CDR3 DNA, as far as it was read: TGTGCCAGCAGCTTAGCCCAGACTAGCGTTCCGTCCTACAATGAG.

This clone was detected only a few times. The DNA ends 3 residues before the CDR3 does, and the rest of the CDR3 is filled in from the germline J gene. This sequence joins TRBV19 and TRBJ1-5; D is ambiguous. The CDR3 extends over 15 amino acids. CDR1 and CDR2 from the germline V gene are LNHDA and SQIVND (reference sequence). Trimming cost V 1 base and J 0 bases, with 7 bases left between them. The CDR3 sequence: CASSIVGYSNQPQHF. CDR3 DNA (partial): TGTGCCAGTAGTATAGTCGGGTATAGCAATCAGCCC.

Many counts were recorded for this clone. CDR3 in amino acids: CASSPGAGQNYGYTF. The covered CDR3 bases are TGCGCCAGCAGCCCTGGCGCAGGGCAGAACTATGGC. This rearrangement joins TRBV5-1 to TRBJ1-2; the D gene is possibly TRBD1 (5 bases). With the read ending 3 residues before the CDR3 end, the germline J gene is used to fill in that end. Per germline, CDR1 SGHRS and CDR2 YFSETQ. The CDR3 totals 15 residues. With 4 bases removed from V and 2 bases from J, the gap between germline ends came to 15 bases.

Within the sample, this clone is medium-sized. From the germline J gene comes the end of the CDR3, since the read stops 3 residues before it. The chain has TRBV14 and TRBJ2-6, with D tentatively TRBD1 (5 bases). The ends were cut back, 1 base at V and 3 bases at J, with 7 bases in the middle. This CDR3 has 15 amino acids. From germline, CDR1 is SGHDN and CDR2 FVKESK. The CDR3 reads CASSQGRVGANVLTF. The CDR3 DNA, read in part, is TGTGCCAGCAGCCAAGGCAGGGTTGGGGCCAACGTC.

As regards this clone: The read ends 3 residues before the CDR3 terminus; that terminus is restored from the germline J gene. The rearrangement links TRBV30 to TRBJ2-5, with 9 positions matching TRBD2. Germline loops: CDR1 GTSNPN, CDR2 SVGIG (reference sequence). The CDR3 spans 15 residues. V shed 0 bases, J shed 3 bases, and the junction held 5 bases outside the gene matches. The CDR3 DNA, read in part, is TGTGCCTGGAGTGTAGCGGGGGGCGCGAAAGAGACC. Its protein product is CAWSVAGGAKET. The CDR3 in full is CAWSVAGGAKETQYF. Based on the CDR3 plus reference TRBV30 and TRBJ2-5, the full variable domain is SQTIHQWPATLVQPVGSPLSLECTVEGTSNPNLYWYRQAAGRGLQLLFYSVGIGQISSEVPQNLSASRPQDRQFILSSKKLLLSDSGFYLCAWSVAGGAKETQYFGPGTRLLVL.

In this sample, this clone turned up a few times. The missing CDR3 end, 3 residues past where the read stops, is filled in from the germline J gene. V gene TRBV7-9 combines with J gene TRBJ2-1; 9 nucleotides match TRBD1. Trimming took 4 bases from V and 6 from J; bases not matched to a gene: 7. This CDR3 region has 15 residues. CDR1 is SEHNR, CDR2 FQNEAQ, per germline (reference sequence). The CDR3 DNA, read in part, is TGTGCCAGCAGCTCAGCCGACAGGGGGTCCAATGAG. This translates into CASSSADRGSNE. From start to end, the CDR3 is CASSSADRGSNEQFF.

The CDR3 sequence: CASSPGLAGETQYF. The CDR3 bases that were read are TGTGCCAGCAGCCCGGGACTAGCCGGCGAGACC. The chain recombines TRBV7-2 with TRBJ2-5, with 9 bases identical to TRBD2. The read falls 3 residues short of the CDR3 end, and the missing part is taken from the germline J gene. Germline trimming cut 5 bases from V and 5 bases from J; bases unmatched to any gene: 6. Germline V gives CDR1 SGHTA, CDR2 FQGNSA. The CDR3 loop spans 14 amino acids.

This clone has just a few counts. The CDR3 end lies 3 residues beyond the end of the read and is filled in from the germline J gene. This rearrangement joins TRBV6-1 to TRBJ1-6; the D gene is possibly TRBD1 (6 bases). This CDR3 region has 14 residues. The germline V gene encodes CDR1 MNHNS and CDR2 SASEGT. V was clipped by 3 bases and J by 7 bases, with 10 bases between them. The DNA read from the CDR3 is TGTGCCAGCAGTGAGTGGCAGGGGAATTCACCC. Its translation: CASSEWQGNSP. In full, the CDR3 is CASSEWQGNSPLHF.

About this clone itself: From the germline J gene comes the end of the CDR3, since the read stops 3 residues before it. The chain uses TRBV7-9 and TRBJ2-2; D gene unclear. This CDR3 has 10 residues. Germline values: CDR1 SEHNR, CDR2 FQNEAQ (reference sequence). V was trimmed by 9 bases and J by 6 bases, leaving 5 bases between them. This CDR3 reads CASLSGELFF. The CDR3 bases that were read are TGTGCCAGTTTATCCGGGGAG.

This clone was seen more than once but under ten times. The DNA ends 3 residues before the CDR3 does, and the rest of the CDR3 is filled in from the germline J gene. The V and J genes are TRBV19 and TRBJ2-7; TRBD1 aligns across 9 bases. Germline V gives CDR1 LNHDA, CDR2 SQIVND (reference sequence). This CDR3 spans 16 amino acids. J was trimmed by 4 bases and V by 4 bases; bases with no gene match: 11. Here the CDR3 reads CASSRSTGTGFYEQYF. The sequenced CDR3 bases are TGTGCCAGTAGTAGGTCAACCGGGACAGGGTTTTACGAG.

About this clone: With the read ending 3 residues before the CDR3 end, the germline J gene is used to fill in that end. The gene calls are TRBV30 and TRBJ2-5, with 8 bases lining up with TRBD2. The trim removed 3 bases at V and 1 base at J, leaving 7 bases unmatched. The CDR3 is 15 residues long. Germline lookup yields CDR1 GTSNPN and CDR2 SVGIG (reference sequence). CDR3 in amino acids: CAWRNKLAAQETQYF. The covered CDR3 bases are TGTGCCTGGAGGAACAAACTAGCGGCCCAAGAGACC.